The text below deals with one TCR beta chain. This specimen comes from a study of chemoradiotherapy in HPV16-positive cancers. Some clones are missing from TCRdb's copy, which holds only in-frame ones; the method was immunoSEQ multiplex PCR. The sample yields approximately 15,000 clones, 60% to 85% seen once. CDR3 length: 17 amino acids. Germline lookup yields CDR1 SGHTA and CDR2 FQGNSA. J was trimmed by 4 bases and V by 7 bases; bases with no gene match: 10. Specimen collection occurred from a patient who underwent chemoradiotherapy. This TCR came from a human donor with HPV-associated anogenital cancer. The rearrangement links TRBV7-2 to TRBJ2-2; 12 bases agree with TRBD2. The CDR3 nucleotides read TGTGCCAGCACCTTTCTAGGACTAGCGGGGTTCACCGGGGAGCTGTTTTTT. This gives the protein CASTFLGLAGFTGELFF.